Listed below are T cell receptor beta chains from one sample, sequenced in a study of beta chain features in type 1 diabetes. The method was immunoSEQ multiplex PCR; TCRdb's version includes in-frame clones alone and lacks a portion of them. The sample shows about 150,000 clones, 11% of them seen only once. The sample comprised central memory CD4+ T cells from blood. These receptors originate from a man younger than 30 in good health. CDR3s include the opening cysteine and the closing phenylalanine or tryptophan. The D gene is left open where the match is weak. Clone size is given for some rows only: seen once, a few or many times, or a class if the clone is expanded.

>TRBD1|TRBJ2-3|.|TRBV7-7
TGTGCCAGCAGCTCGACAGGGCATGGCACAGATACGCAGTATTTT
CASSSTGHGTDTQYF
>.|TRBJ2-3|few|TRBV2
TGTGCCAGCAGTGAACTAAGCGCAGATACGCAGTATTTT
CASSELSADTQYF
>.|TRBJ2-5|few|TRBV27
TGTGCCAGCAGTCTTCTTACCCCGGGGACCCAGTACTTC
CASSLLTPGTQYF
>.|TRBJ2-4|few|TRBV27
TGTGCCAGCAGTTTATCCCACGTATCGCTAGCCAAAAACATTCAGTACTTC
CASSLSHVSLAKNIQYF
>.|TRBJ1-5|.|TRBV30
TGTGCCTGGGACGGACAGAGCGGTAGGCAGCCCCAGCATTTT
CAWDGQSGRQPQHF
>TRBD1|TRBJ1-6|many|TRBV28
TGTGCCAGCAGTTTATTCCCATCCGGGACAGGGGGTTCACCCCTCCACTTT
CASSLFPSGTGGSPLHF
>.|TRBJ2-7|few|TRBV5-1
TGCGCCAGCAGCTTGAAGCTGGGAGGCCTGGGAGGTCCCGAGCAGTACTTC
CASSLKLGGLGGPEQYF
>TRBD1|TRBJ1-2|.|TRBV9
TGTGCCAGCAGCGTAGAACGCGTGCCGGGACAGGGCAACTATGGCTACACCTTC
CASSVERVPGQGNYGYTF
>.|TRBJ2-5|few|TRBV5-5
TGTGCCAGCAGCCTCCTTGACGCGACCCAGTACTTC
CASSLLDATQYF
>.|TRBJ2-4|.|TRBV7-9
TGTGCCAGCAGCTTGCTGGGGGAGCGGAAAAACATTCAGTACTTC
CASSLLGERKNIQYF
>.|TRBJ1-3|few|TRBV4-2
TGTGCCAGCAGCCAAGATGGCAGCTCTGGAAACACCATATATTTT
CASSQDGSSGNTIYF
>.|TRBJ2-1|.|TRBV6-5
TGTGCCAGCAGTCCCCCGGGGAGTAACGAGCAGTTCTTC
CASSPPGSNEQFF
>.|TRBJ1-2|.|TRBV7-2
TGTGCCAGCAGCATAATGAACTATGGCTACACCTTC
CASSIMNYGYTF
>TRBD1|TRBJ2-7|.|TRBV5-1
TGCGCCAGCAGCCCACAGGGGGTATCCTACGAGCAGTACTTC
CASSPQGVSYEQYF
>TRBD2|TRBJ2-7|.|TRBV4-1
TGCGCCAGCAGCCATTGGACTAGCGGGCGCTCCTACGAGCAGTACTTC
CASSHWTSGRSYEQYF
>.|TRBJ1-1|many|TRBV20-1
TGCAGTCTCGAGAAGAACACTGAAGCTTTCTTT
CSLEKNTEAFF
>TRBD1|TRBJ1-5|.|TRBV6-5
TGTGCCAGCAGCTGGACAGGGAACCAGCCCCAGCATTTT
CASSWTGNQPQHF
>TRBD1|TRBJ2-5|many|TRBV6-6
TGTGCCAGCAGGGAGACAGGGTTGACCCAGTACTTC
CASRETGLTQYF